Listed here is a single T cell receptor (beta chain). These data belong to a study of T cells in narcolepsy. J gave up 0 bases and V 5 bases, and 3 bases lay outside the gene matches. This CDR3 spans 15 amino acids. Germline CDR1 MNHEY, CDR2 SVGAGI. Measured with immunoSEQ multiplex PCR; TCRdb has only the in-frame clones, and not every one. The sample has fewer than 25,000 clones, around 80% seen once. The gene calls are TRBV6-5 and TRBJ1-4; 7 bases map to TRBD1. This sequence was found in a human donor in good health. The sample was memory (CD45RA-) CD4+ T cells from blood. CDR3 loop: CASSTGTATNEKLFF. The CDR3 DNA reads TGTGCCAGCAGTACCGGGACAGCAACTAATGAAAAACTGTTTTTT.